This paragraph reports one T cell receptor beta chain. TCRdb's copy holds only in-frame clones and misses some; the assay was immunoSEQ multiplex PCR. The table has tens of thousands of clones, approximately 83% seen once; the top ten hold roughly 15%. This sample was included in a study of blood T cell repertoires in COVID-19. Study details: Sites in the United States, Italy and Spain provided acute and convalescent COVID-19 samples.

Germline V gene lookup returns CDR1 SGHRS and CDR2 YFSETQ. V was clipped by 5 bases and J by 7 bases, with 13 bases between them. The CDR3 sequence is 12 residues long. The receptor was isolated from a human donor in a cohort sampled during active COVID-19. V is TRBV5-1 and J is TRBJ2-7; maybe TRBD2 (5 bases). Source material: peripheral blood. CDR3 amino acids: CASSHPSGEQYF. Written as DNA, the CDR3 is TGCGCCAGCAGTCATCCCAGCGGTGAGCAGTACTTC.